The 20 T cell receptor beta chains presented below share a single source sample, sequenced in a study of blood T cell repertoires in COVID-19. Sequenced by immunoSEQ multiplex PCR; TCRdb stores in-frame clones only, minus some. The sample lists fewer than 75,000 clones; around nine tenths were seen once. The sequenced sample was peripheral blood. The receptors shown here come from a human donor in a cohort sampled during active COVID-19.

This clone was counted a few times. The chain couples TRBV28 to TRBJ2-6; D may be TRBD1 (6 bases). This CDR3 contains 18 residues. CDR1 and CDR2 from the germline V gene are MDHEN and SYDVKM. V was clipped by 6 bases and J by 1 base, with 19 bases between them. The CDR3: CASRSTGFGGSGANVLTF. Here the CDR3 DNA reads TGTGCCAGCAGATCAACAGGGTTCGGAGGTTCTGGGGCCAACGTCCTGACTTTC.

In DNA, the CDR3 is TGTGCCAGCAGTGCCCGGGGGGCATACGAGCAGTACTTC. Encoded protein: CASSARGAYEQYF. This chain connects TRBV27 to TRBJ2-7; TRBD2 is a possible D gene (7 bases). Trimming took 5 bases from V and 4 from J, leaving 12 bases between them. The germline gives CDR1 MNHEY, CDR2 SMNVEV (reference sequence). The CDR3 runs 13 residues.

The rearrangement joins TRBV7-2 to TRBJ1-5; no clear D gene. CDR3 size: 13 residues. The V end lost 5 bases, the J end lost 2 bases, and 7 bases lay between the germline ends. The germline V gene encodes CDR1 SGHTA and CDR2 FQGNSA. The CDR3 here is CASSRGGNQPQHF. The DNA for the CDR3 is TGTGCCAGCAGCCGGGGTGGCAATCAGCCCCAGCATTTT.

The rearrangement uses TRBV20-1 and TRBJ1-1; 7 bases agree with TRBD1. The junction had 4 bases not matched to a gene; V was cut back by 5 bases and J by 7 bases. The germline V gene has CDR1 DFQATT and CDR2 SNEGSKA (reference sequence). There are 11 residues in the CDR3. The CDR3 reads CSAVDRIEAFF. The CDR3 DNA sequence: TGCAGTGCTGTGGACAGGATTGAAGCTTTCTTT.

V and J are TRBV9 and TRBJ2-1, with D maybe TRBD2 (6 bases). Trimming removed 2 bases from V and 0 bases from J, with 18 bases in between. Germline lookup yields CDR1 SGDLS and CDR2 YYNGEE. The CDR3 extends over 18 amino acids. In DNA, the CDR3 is TGTGCCAGCAGCGTGAGGGGTGGGGCGGGGAGCTCCTACAATGAGCAGTTCTTC. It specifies CASSVRGGAGSSYNEQFF.

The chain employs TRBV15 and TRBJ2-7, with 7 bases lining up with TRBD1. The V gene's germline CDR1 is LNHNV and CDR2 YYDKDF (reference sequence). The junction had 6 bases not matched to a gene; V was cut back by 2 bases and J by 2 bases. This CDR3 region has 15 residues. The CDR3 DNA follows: TGTGCCACCAGCAGAAACGCCGGGACAGCCTACGAGCAGTACTTC. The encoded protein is CATSRNAGTAYEQYF.

CDR3 bases: TGTGCCAGTAGCCTTGGGGCAGGGGGCAGAGATACGCAGTATTTT. This encodes CASSLGAGGRDTQYF. V gene TRBV19 combines with J gene TRBJ2-3, with 8 positions matching TRBD1. The CDR3 sequence is 15 residues long. Germline CDR1 LNHDA, CDR2 SQIVND (reference sequence). Losses at the gene ends were 6 bases for V and 5 bases for J; bases not matched to a gene: 10. Combining the CDR3 with reference TRBV19 and TRBJ2-3 gives the whole variable domain DGGITQSPKYLFRKEGQNVTLSCEQNLNHDAMYWYRQDPGQGLRLIYYSQIVNDFQKGDIAEGYSVSREKKESFPLTVTSAQKNPTAFYLCASSLGAGGRDTQYFGPGTRLTVL.

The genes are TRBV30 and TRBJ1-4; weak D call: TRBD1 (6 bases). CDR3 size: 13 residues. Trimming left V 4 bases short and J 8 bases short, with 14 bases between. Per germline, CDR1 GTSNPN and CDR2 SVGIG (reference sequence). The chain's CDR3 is CAWTRGGREKLFF. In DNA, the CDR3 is TGTGCCTGGACTAGGGGGGGACGGGAAAAACTGTTTTTT.

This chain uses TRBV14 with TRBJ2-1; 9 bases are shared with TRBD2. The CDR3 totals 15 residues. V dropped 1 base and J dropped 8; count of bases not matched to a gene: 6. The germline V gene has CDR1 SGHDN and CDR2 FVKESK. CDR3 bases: TGTGCCAGCAGCCAAGGTGCGGGAGGGCCCTATGAGCAGTTCTTC. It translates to CASSQGAGGPYEQFF.

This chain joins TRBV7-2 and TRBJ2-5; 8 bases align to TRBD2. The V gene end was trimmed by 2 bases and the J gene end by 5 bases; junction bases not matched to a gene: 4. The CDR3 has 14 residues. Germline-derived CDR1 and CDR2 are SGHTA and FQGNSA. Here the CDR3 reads CASSLLRGEETQYF. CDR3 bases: TGTGCCAGCAGCTTACTGCGGGGGGAGGAGACCCAGTACTTC. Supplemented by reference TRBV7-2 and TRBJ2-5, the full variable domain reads GAGVSQSPSNKVTEKGKDVELRCDPISGHTALYWYRQSLGQGLEFLIYFQGNSAPDKSGLPSDRFSAERTGGSVSTLTIQRTQQEDSAVYLCASSLLRGEETQYFGPGTRLLVL.

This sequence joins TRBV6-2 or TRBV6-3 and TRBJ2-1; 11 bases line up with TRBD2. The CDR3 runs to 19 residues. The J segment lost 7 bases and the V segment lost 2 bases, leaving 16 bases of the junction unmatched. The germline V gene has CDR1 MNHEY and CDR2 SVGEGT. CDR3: CASSYDSVRASGRTNEQFF. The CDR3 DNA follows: TGTGCCAGCAGTTACGATTCCGTAAGAGCTAGCGGGAGGACTAATGAGCAGTTCTTC.

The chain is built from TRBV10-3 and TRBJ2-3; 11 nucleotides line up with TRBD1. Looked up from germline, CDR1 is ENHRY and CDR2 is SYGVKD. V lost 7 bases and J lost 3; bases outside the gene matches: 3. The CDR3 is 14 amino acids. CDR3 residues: CAIMGDRGTDTQYF. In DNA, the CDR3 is TGTGCCATCATGGGGGACAGGGGGACAGATACGCAGTATTTT.

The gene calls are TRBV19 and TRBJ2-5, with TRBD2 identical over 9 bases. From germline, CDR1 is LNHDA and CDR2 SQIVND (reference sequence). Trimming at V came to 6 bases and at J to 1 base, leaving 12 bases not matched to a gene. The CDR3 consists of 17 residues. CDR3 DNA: TGTGCCAGTAGCCCCCTGAGGTCTAGCGGGATCCAAGAGACCCAGTACTTC. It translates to CASSPLRSSGIQETQYF.

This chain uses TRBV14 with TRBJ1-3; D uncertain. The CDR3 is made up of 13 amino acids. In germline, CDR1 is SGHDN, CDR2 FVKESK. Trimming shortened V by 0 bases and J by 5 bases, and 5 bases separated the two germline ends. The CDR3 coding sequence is TGTGCCAGCAGCCAAGACGGTCGAAACACCATATATTTT. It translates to CASSQDGRNTIYF.

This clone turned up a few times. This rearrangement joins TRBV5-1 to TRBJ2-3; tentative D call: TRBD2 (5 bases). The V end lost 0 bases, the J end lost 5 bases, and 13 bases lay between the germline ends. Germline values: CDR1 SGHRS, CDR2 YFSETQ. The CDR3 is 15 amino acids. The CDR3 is CASSLGGQRGDTQYF. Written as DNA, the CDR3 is TGCGCCAGCAGCTTGGGGGGTCAACGGGGAGATACGCAGTATTTT.

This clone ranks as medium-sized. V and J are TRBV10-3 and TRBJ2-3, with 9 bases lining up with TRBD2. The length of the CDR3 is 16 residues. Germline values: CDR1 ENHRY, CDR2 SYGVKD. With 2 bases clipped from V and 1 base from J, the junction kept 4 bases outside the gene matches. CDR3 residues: CAISEIAGEGTDTQYF. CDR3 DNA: TGTGCCATCAGTGAGATAGCGGGAGAGGGCACAGATACGCAGTATTTT.

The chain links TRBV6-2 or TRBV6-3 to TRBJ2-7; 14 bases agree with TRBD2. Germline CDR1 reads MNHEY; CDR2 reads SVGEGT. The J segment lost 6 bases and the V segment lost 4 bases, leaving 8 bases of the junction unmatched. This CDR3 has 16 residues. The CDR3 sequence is CASSSLTSGRASEQYF. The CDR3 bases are TGTGCCAGCAGTTCCTTGACTAGCGGGAGGGCCTCCGAGCAGTACTTC.

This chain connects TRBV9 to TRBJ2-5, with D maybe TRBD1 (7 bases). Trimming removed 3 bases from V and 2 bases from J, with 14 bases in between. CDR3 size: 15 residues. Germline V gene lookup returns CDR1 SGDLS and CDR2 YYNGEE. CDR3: CASSAGGRGQETQYF. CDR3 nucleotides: TGTGCCAGCAGCGCCGGGGGCAGGGGGCAAGAGACCCAGTACTTC.

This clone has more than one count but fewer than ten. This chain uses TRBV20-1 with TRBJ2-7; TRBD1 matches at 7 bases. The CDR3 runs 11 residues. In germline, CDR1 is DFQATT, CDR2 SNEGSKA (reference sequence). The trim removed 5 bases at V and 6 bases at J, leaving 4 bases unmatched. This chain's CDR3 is CSALQGPEQYF. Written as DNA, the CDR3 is TGCAGTGCTTTACAGGGGCCCGAGCAGTACTTC.

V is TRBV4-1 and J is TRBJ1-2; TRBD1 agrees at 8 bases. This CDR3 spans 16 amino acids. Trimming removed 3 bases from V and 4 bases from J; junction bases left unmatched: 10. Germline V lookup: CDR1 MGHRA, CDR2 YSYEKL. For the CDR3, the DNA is TGCGCCAGCAGCCAGTCTAATAGGGACAGGCCCTATGGCTACACCTTC. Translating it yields CASSQSNRDRPYGYTF.